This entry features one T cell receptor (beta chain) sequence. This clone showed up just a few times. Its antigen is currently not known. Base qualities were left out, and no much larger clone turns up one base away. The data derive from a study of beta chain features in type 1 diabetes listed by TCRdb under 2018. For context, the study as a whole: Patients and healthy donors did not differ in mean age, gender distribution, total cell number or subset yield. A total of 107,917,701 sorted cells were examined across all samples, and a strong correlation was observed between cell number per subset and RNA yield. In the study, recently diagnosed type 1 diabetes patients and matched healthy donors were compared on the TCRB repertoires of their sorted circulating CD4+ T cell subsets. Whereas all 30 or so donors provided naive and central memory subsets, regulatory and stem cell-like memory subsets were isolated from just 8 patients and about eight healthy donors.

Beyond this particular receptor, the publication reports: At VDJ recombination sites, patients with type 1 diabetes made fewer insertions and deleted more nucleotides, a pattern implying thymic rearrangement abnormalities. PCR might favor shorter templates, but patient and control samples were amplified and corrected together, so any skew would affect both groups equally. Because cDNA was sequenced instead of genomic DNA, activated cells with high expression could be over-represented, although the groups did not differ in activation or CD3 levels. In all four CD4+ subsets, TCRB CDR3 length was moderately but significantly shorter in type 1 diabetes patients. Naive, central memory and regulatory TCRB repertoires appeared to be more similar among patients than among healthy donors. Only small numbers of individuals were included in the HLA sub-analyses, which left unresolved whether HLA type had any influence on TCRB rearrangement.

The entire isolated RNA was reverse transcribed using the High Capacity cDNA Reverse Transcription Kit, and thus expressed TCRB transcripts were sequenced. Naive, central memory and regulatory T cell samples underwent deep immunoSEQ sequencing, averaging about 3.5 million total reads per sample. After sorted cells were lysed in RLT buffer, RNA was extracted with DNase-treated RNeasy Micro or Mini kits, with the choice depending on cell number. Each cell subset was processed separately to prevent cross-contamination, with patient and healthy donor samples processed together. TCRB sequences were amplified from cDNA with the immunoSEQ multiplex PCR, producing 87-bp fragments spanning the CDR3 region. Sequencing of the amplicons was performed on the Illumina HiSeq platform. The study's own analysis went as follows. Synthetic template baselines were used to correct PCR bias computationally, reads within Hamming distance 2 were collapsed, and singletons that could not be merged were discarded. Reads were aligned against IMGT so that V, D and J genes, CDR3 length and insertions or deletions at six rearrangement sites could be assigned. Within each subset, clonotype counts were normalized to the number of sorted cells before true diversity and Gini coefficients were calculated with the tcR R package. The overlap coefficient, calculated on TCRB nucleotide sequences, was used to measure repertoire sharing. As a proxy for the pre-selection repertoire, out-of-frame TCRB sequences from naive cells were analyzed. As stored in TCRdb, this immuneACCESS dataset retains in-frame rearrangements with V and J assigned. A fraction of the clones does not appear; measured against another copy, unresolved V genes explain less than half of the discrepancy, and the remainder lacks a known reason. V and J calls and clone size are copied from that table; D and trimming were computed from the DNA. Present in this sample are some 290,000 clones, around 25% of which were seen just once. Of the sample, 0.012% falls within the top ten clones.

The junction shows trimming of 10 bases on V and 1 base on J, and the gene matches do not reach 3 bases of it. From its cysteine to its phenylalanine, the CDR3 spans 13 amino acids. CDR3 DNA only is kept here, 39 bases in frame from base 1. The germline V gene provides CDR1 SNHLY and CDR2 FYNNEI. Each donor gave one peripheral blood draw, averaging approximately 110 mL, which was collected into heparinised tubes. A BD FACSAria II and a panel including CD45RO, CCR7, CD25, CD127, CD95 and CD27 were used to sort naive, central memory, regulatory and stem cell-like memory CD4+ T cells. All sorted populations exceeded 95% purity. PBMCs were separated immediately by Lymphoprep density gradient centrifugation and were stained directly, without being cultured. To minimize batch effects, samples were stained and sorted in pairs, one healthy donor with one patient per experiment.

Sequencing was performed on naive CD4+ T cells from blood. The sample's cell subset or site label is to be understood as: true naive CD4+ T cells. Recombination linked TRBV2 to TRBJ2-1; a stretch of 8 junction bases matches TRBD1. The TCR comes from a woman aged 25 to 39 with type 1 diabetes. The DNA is TGTGCCAAAAGGACAGGGTCCTACAATGAGCAGTTCTTC. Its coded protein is CAKRTGSYNEQFF.